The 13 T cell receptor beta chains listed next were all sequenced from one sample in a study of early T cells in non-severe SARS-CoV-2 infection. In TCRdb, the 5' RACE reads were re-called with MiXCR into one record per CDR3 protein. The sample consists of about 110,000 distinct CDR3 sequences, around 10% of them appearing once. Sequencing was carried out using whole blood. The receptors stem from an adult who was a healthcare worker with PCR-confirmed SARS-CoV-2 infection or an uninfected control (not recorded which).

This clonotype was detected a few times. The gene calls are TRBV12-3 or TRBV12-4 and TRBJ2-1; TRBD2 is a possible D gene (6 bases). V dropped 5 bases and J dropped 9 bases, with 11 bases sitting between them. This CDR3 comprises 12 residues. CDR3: CASSTVSGEQFF. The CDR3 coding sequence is TGTGCCAGCAGTACCGTTAGCGGTGAGCAGTTCTTC.

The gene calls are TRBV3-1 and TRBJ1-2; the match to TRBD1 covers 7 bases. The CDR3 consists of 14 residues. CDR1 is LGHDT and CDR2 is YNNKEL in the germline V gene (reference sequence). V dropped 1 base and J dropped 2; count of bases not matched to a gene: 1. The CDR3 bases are TGTGCCAGCAGCCAAGTGACAGGGAACTATGGCTACACCTTC. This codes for CASSQVTGNYGYTF. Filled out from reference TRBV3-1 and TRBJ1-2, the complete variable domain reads DTAVSQTPKYLVTQMGNDKSIKCEQNLGHDTMYWYKQDSKKFLKIMFSYNNKELIINETVPNRFSPKSPDKAHLNLHINSLELGDSAVYFCASSQVTGNYGYTFGSGTRLTVV.

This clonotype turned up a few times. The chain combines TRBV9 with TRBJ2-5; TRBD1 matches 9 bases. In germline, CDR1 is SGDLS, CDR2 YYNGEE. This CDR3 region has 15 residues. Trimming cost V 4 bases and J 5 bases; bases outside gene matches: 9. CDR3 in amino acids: CASSPRTGEYETQYF. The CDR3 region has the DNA TGTGCCAGCAGCCCCCGGACAGGGGAATATGAGACCCAGTACTTC.

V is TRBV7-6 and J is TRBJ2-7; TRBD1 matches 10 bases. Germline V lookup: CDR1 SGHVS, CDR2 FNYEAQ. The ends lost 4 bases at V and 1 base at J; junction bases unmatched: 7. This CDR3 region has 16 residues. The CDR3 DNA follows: TGTGCCAGCAGCTCACAGACAGGGGGCATATCCTACGAGCAGTACTTC. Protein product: CASSSQTGGISYEQYF.

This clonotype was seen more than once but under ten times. CDR3 protein: CASSDLMGGVNFNEQFF. The CDR3 DNA sequence: TGTGCCAGCAGTGATTTGATGGGCGGGGTTAATTTCAATGAGCAGTTCTTC. V usage is TRBV25-1 and J usage is TRBJ2-1, with a weak D call TRBD2 (6 bases). Germline lookup yields CDR1 MGHDK and CDR2 SYGVNS. Trimming pared 3 bases from V and 6 bases from J, leaving 21 bases between. This CDR3 has 17 amino acids.

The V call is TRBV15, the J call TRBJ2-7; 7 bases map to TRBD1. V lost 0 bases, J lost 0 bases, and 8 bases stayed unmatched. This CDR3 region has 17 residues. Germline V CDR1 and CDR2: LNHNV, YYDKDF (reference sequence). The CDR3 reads CATSRDWTGYGSYEQYF. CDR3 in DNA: TGTGCCACCAGCAGAGACTGGACAGGTTATGGCTCCTACGAGCAGTACTTC. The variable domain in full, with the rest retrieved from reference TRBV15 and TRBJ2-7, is DAMVIQNPRYQVTQFGKPVTLSCSQTLNHNVMYWYQQKSSQAPKLLFHYYDKDFNNEADTPDNFQSRRPNTSFCFLDIRSPGLGDTAMYLCATSRDWTGYGSYEQYFGPGTRLTVT.

The CDR3 DNA is TGCAGCGCTTCGACAGGGCCGAATCAGCCCCAGCATTTT. It is translated as CSASTGPNQPQHF. The V gene is TRBV29-1, the J gene TRBJ1-5, with 7 bases matching TRBD1. V lost 7 bases, J lost 4 bases, and 7 bases stayed unmatched. The CDR3 extends over 13 amino acids. CDR1 is SQVTM, CDR2 ANQGSEA, per germline.

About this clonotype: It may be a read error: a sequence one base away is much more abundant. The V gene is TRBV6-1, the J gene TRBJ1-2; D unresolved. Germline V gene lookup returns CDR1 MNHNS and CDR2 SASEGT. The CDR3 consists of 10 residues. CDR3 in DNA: TGTGCCAGCGGAAGCTATGTCTACACCTTC. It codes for CASGSYVYTF.

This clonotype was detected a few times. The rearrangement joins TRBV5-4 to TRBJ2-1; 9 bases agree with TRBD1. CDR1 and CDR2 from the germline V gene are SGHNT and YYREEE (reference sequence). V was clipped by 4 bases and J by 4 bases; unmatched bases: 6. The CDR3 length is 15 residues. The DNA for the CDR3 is TGTGCCAGCAGCCCGGGACAGGGAAGTTACAATGAGCAGTTCTTC. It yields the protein CASSPGQGSYNEQFF.

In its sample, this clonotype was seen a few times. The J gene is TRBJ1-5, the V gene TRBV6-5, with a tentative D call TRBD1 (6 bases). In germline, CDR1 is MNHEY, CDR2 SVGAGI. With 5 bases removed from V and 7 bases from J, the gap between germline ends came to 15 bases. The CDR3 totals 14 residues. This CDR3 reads CASSRDRLLQPQHF. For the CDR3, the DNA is TGTGCCAGCAGTCGAGACAGGCTCCTCCAGCCCCAGCATTTT.

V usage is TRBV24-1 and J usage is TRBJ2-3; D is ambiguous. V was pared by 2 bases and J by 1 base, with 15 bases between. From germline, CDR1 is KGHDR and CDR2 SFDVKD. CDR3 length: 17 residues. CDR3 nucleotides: TGTGCCACCAGTGATTCGTCGTGGGGTGTAGGCACAGATACGCAGTATTTT. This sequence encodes CATSDSSWGVGTDTQYF.

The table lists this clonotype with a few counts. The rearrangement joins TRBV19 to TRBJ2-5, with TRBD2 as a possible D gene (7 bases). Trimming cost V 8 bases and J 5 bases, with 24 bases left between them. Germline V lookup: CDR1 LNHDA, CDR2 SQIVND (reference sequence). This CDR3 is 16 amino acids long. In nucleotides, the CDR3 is TGTGCCAGTGGGACTAAGGGGACAAGTAAGAAGGAGACCCAGTACTTC. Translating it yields CASGTKGTSKKETQYF.

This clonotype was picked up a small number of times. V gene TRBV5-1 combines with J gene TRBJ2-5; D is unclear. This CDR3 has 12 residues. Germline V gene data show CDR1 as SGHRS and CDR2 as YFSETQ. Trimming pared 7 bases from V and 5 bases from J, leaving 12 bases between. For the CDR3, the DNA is TGCGCCAGCCGTTTTGAACAGGAGACCCAGTACTTC. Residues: CASRFEQETQYF.